Below are 25 T cell receptor beta chains sequenced from a single sample in a study of early T cells in non-severe SARS-CoV-2 infection. One entry per CDR3 protein, called by TCRdb with MiXCR from the 5' RACE reads. The sample lists tens of thousands of distinct CDR3 sequences; around 8.5% were seen once. Sequenced material: whole blood. The origin of the receptors is an adult who was a healthcare worker with PCR-confirmed SARS-CoV-2 infection or an uninfected control (not recorded which).

This clonotype was detected many times. The rearrangement uses TRBV12-3 or TRBV12-4 and TRBJ1-2; no clear D. This CDR3 has 13 amino acids. The V gene lost 0 bases and the J gene lost 7 bases, with 9 bases spanning the gap. CDR3 amino acids: CASSLALGFGYTF. The CDR3 DNA reads TGTGCCAGCAGTTTAGCGCTTGGTTTTGGCTACACCTTC.

In this sample, this clonotype is medium-sized (0.01 to 0.1%). The rearrangement links TRBV4-1 to TRBJ2-1; unclear D gene. The V gene lost 0 bases and the J gene lost 13 bases, with 13 bases spanning the gap. The CDR3 is 13 residues long. From germline, CDR1 is MGHRA and CDR2 YSYEKL. The CDR3 bases are TGCGCCAGCAGCCAAGATAAGGGCTTACTTCAGTTCTTC. It codes for CASSQDKGLLQFF.

In its sample, this clonotype was seen a few times. The rearrangement uses TRBV29-1 and TRBJ2-7; D perhaps matches TRBD1 (6 bases). CDR3 length equals 12 residues. CDR1 and CDR2 (germline): SQVTM, ANQGSEA. Trimming left V 4 bases short and J 3 bases short, with 10 bases between. CDR3 nucleotide sequence: TGCAGCGTTGGTAGGGACAACTACGAGCAGTACTTC. It is translated as CSVGRDNYEQYF.

At least ten counts were recorded for this clonotype. The CDR3, as DNA: TGTGCCAGCAGCTTCGACTCCGACACAGATACGCAGTATTTT. Residues: CASSFDSDTDTQYF. The chain is built from TRBV7-9 and TRBJ2-3; no reliable D call. Germline CDR1 and CDR2: SEHNR and FQNEAQ (reference sequence). This CDR3 is 14 amino acids long. V lost 3 bases and J 2 bases, leaving 9 bases between the germline ends.

This clonotype was observed at least ten times. The CDR3 bases are TGTGCCAGCAGCCAAGCCGGGGGGGCTTCCTACAATGAGCAGTTCTTC. Its translation is CASSQAGGASYNEQFF. This rearrangement joins TRBV3-1 to TRBJ2-1, with 8 bases fitting TRBD2. This CDR3 comprises 16 residues. The trim removed 1 base at V and 1 base at J, leaving 3 bases unmatched. The V gene's germline CDR1 is LGHDT and CDR2 YNNKEL (reference sequence).

The chain employs TRBV5-1 and TRBJ2-3; the D gene is possibly TRBD2 (7 bases). CDR1 is SGHRS and CDR2 is YFSETQ in the germline V gene. The CDR3 runs to 15 residues. V was trimmed by 0 bases and J by 3 bases, leaving 11 bases between them. As DNA, the CDR3 is TGCGCCAGCAGCTTGGTGGGGAGGGGGACAGATACGCAGTATTTT. It yields the protein CASSLVGRGTDTQYF.

This clonotype was detected a few times. The chain combines TRBV12-3 or TRBV12-4 with TRBJ1-1; D unclear. The CDR3 has 14 residues. The V end lost 2 bases, the J end lost 1 base, and 8 bases lay between the germline ends. In DNA, the CDR3 is TGTGCCAGCAGTTTACACGGACCGAACACTGAAGCTTTCTTT. It translates to CASSLHGPNTEAFF.

This chain uses TRBV5-1 with TRBJ1-2; TRBD1 is a possible D gene (5 bases). V was trimmed by 2 bases and J by 7 bases, leaving 15 bases between them. This CDR3 is built from 14 residues. Germline-derived CDR1 and CDR2 are SGHRS and YFSETQ. This CDR3 reads CASSFEGLRAGYTF. The CDR3 DNA reads TGCGCCAGCAGCTTCGAGGGACTACGGGCTGGCTACACCTTC.

This clonotype has a count of ten or more. The chain links TRBV20-1 to TRBJ2-3; 9 bases fit TRBD2. The CDR3 runs to 14 residues. The V segment lost 0 bases and the J segment 3 bases; nucleotides outside the gene matches: 1. Germline lookup yields CDR1 DFQATT and CDR2 SNEGSKA (reference sequence). CDR3 bases: TGCAGTGCTAGAGATAGCGGGGGTACAGATACGCAGTATTTT. As protein: CSARDSGGTDTQYF.

This clonotype was observed at least ten times. The chain links TRBV20-1 to TRBJ2-5, with D hard to call. The CDR3 is made up of 13 amino acids. V was pared by 6 bases and J by 4 bases, with 15 bases between. The germline CDR1 and CDR2 sequences are DFQATT and SNEGSKA (reference sequence). The chain's CDR3 is CSAPKGGAETQYF. CDR3 in DNA: TGCAGTGCCCCCAAGGGCGGCGCAGAGACCCAGTACTTC.

The gene calls are TRBV20-1 and TRBJ2-1; the D is unclear. Trimming pared 3 bases from V and 3 bases from J, leaving 12 bases between. This CDR3 has 14 residues. CDR1 DFQATT and CDR2 SNEGSKA come from the germline V gene (reference sequence). CDR3 protein: CSASRTGIYNEQFF. The CDR3 region has the DNA TGCAGTGCTAGCCGGACGGGTATCTACAATGAGCAGTTCTTC.

The table lists this clonotype with many counts. This rearrangement joins TRBV5-1 to TRBJ2-6, with D hard to call. Germline-derived CDR1 and CDR2 are SGHRS and YFSETQ. This CDR3 region has 15 residues. The V and J ends lost 0 bases and 0 bases respectively, with 4 bases between them. CDR3 DNA: TGCGCCAGCAGCTTGGAAGGCTCTGGGGCCAACGTCCTGACTTTC. Translating it yields CASSLEGSGANVLTF.

There are many counts of this clonotype. The chain combines TRBV29-1 with TRBJ2-3; D not certain. Trimming shortened V by 7 bases and J by 11 bases, and 22 bases separated the two germline ends. There are 13 residues in the CDR3. Germline V gene data show CDR1 as SQVTM and CDR2 as ANQGSEA. The CDR3 DNA is TGCAGCGCTGCCGCCCGACTTAGAGTGAGGCAGTATTTT. Its protein is CSAAARLRVRQYF.

The chain carries TRBV6-5 and TRBJ1-6; D unclear. Germline CDR1 MNHEY, CDR2 SVGAGI. With 6 bases removed from V and 7 bases from J, the gap between germline ends came to 10 bases. The CDR3 is 13 amino acids. The CDR3 loop is CASRRASNSPLHF. The DNA for the CDR3 is TGTGCCAGCAGACGGGCCTCAAATTCACCCCTCCACTTT.

The J gene is TRBJ2-3, the V gene TRBV3-1, with 14 bases identical to TRBD2. This CDR3 comprises 16 residues. Unmatched junction bases numbered 3, after V lost 4 bases and J lost 3 bases. CDR1 is LGHDT and CDR2 is YNNKEL in the germline V gene (reference sequence). CDR3 in DNA: TGTGCCAGCAGCCGGGGACTAGCGGGGGTGACAGATACGCAGTATTTT. The encoded protein is CASSRGLAGVTDTQYF.

The table lists this clonotype with a few counts. The rearrangement uses TRBV7-9 and TRBJ1-5; no firm D call. CDR1 and CDR2 from the germline V gene are SEHNR and FQNEAQ (reference sequence). Trimming left V 5 bases short and J 5 bases short, with 13 bases between. CDR3 length: 14 residues. In DNA form, the CDR3 reads TGTGCCAGCAGCCCGGGCCAGCAGCATCAGCCCCAGCATTTT. Amino acid sequence: CASSPGQQHQPQHF.

CDR3 residues: CASSRTLGEQYF. Written as DNA, the CDR3 is TGTGCCAGCAGCCGGACCCTGGGAGAGCAGTACTTC. This chain links TRBV3-1 with TRBJ2-7; D gene unclear. V was cut by 4 bases and J by 7 bases, with 11 bases left in between. Germline V lookup: CDR1 LGHDT, CDR2 YNNKEL (reference sequence). This CDR3 spans 12 amino acids.

V usage is TRBV12-3 or TRBV12-4 and J usage is TRBJ1-1; no reliable D call. This CDR3 spans 14 amino acids. Trimming removed 5 bases from V and 1 base from J, with 11 bases in between. The CDR3 DNA is TGTGCCAGCAGTCCTGACGGTGCGAACACTGAAGCTTTCTTT. Translating it yields CASSPDGANTEAFF.

The table lists this clonotype with a few counts. This sequence joins TRBV20-1 and TRBJ1-1; TRBD1 matches 10 bases. From germline, CDR1 is DFQATT and CDR2 SNEGSKA (reference sequence). Trimming cost V 6 bases and J 4 bases; bases outside gene matches: 14. The CDR3 length is 16 residues. The DNA of the CDR3 is TGCAGTGCGACCGGGACAGGGGCGTTATTTTTCACTGAAGCTTTCTTT. Translating gives CSATGTGALFFTEAFF.

The rearrangement links TRBV20-1 to TRBJ2-1, with D maybe TRBD2 (6 bases). The CDR3 extends over 14 amino acids. V gave up 2 bases and J gave up 5 bases, with 13 bases separating them. The germline gives CDR1 DFQATT, CDR2 SNEGSKA (reference sequence). This chain's CDR3 is CSARLRLGDNEQFF. The CDR3 DNA sequence: TGCAGTGCTAGACTTAGACTAGGGGACAATGAGCAGTTCTTC.

In this sample, this clonotype turned up many times. The chain combines TRBV12-5 with TRBJ1-3; D call uncertain. The V end lost 2 bases, the J end lost 2 bases, and 13 bases lay between the germline ends. This CDR3 has 16 residues. Germline V gene sequence: CDR1 LGHNT, CDR2 FRNRAP. CDR3 nucleotide sequence: TGTGCTAGTGGTTTGAGACCCGGCGACGCTGGAAACACCATATATTTT. Its translation is CASGLRPGDAGNTIYF.

The V gene is TRBV2, the J gene TRBJ2-2, with D possibly being TRBD2 (6 bases). Trimming took 9 bases from V and 5 from J, leaving 13 bases between them. CDR1 is SNHLY, CDR2 FYNNEI, per germline. The CDR3 spans 13 residues. CDR3 nucleotide sequence: TGTGCCAGATCCGCGGGGAGGACCGGGGAGCTGTTTTTT. Translated, it gives CARSAGRTGELFF.

The chain combines TRBV20-1 with TRBJ2-2; tentatively, D is TRBD2 (5 bases). This CDR3 is 12 amino acids long. Germline V CDR1 and CDR2: DFQATT, SNEGSKA (reference sequence). V lost 3 bases and J 5 bases, leaving 7 bases between the germline ends. This chain's CDR3 is CSASEGTGELFF. The DNA of the CDR3 is TGCAGTGCTAGTGAGGGAACCGGGGAGCTGTTTTTT.

The genes are TRBV6-7 and TRBJ1-2; unclear D gene. TRBV6-7 carries the ORF label, with uncertain function. The CDR3 is 13 residues long. V was shortened by 3 bases and J by 3 bases, with 8 bases between the two germline ends. CDR3 region: CASSYMVDYGYTF. In nucleotides, the CDR3 is TGTGCCAGCAGTTATATGGTGGACTATGGCTACACCTTC.

The chain joins TRBV9 to TRBJ1-5; TRBD1 is a possible D gene (5 bases). Germline V lookup: CDR1 SGDLS, CDR2 YYNGEE. This CDR3 region has 15 residues. The germline V and J ends were trimmed by 4 bases and 3 bases, with 14 bases remaining between them. The CDR3 sequence: CASSTFPTVNQPQHF. Written as DNA, the CDR3 is TGTGCCAGCAGCACCTTCCCGACAGTCAATCAGCCCCAGCATTTT. Full variable domain (outside the CDR3, taken from reference TRBV9 and TRBJ1-5): DSGVTQTPKHLITATGQRVTLRCSPRSGDLSVYWYQQSLDQGLQFLIQYYNGEERAKGNILERFSAQQFPDLHSELNLSSLELGDSALYFCASSTFPTVNQPQHFGDGTRLSIL.